This T cell receptor (beta chain) was retrieved from a study of control samples from healthy donors and cancer patients. Germline V gives CDR1 LNHDA, CDR2 SQIVND (reference sequence). V lost 4 bases, J lost 1 base, and 11 bases lay in between. This CDR3 spans 15 amino acids. Libraries were prepared by immunoSEQ multiplex PCR; TCRdb keeps only in-frame clonotypes and omits some of them. The table includes 170,000 or so clones, around 94% detected once. Specimen: blood. The source is a young woman in good health. V is TRBV19 and J is TRBJ1-5; no clear D gene. CDR3 DNA: TGTGCCAGTAGTAAGGTAGGGCTAAGCAATCAGCCCCAGCATTTT. Its translation is CASSKVGLSNQPQHF.